At least ten counts were recorded for the clone carrying this T cell receptor beta chain. Antigen specificity is unknown. These data come from a study of read filtering for tumor transcriptome and immune sequencing. Overall study context: 8 patients were R-ISS I, some 15 were R-ISS II, roughly seven were R-ISS III. Whole-study results and caveats: Sorted CD138-negative bone marrow cells were not purified T cells. Without single-read clonotypes, shared clonotype proportions correlated more between IR-seq and RNA-seq. Approximately 80% of IR-seq clonotypes had one read, totaling around 3.3% of reads; RNA-seq: approximately 75% and 45%.

V was pared by 6 bases and J by 4 bases, with 15 bases between. The CDR3 covers 14 residues. CDR1 is MNHEY, CDR2 SVGEGT, per germline. From about 400 ng of RNA, a library with molecular barcoded alpha/delta and beta/gamma adaptors was made. TCRdb itself ran the reads through MiXCR, one entry per CDR3 protein. The table records under 25,000 distinct CDR3 sequences, roughly 13% of them present only once. The chain uses TRBV6-2 or TRBV6-3 and TRBJ2-5; no clear D. The specimen was a population of CD138-negative cells sorted from bone marrow. This sequence originates from a donor over 35 with multiple myeloma. The chain's CDR3 is CASRISREIETQYF. In DNA, the CDR3 is TGTGCCAGCAGGATAAGCAGAGAGATAGAGACCCAGTACTTC.